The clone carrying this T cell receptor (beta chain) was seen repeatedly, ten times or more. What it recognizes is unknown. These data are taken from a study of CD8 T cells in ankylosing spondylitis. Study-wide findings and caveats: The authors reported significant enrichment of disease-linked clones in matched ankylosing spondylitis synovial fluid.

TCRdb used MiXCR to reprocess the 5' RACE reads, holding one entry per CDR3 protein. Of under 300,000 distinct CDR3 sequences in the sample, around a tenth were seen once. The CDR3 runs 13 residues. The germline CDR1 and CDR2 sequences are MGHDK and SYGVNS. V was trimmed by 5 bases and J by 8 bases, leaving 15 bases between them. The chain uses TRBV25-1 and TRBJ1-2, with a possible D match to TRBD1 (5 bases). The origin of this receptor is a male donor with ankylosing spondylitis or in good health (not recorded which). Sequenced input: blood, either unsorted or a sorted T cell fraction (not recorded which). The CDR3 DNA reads TGTGCCAGCAGTACTACAGGCTTAAGCGGCTACACCTTC. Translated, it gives CASSTTGLSGYTF.